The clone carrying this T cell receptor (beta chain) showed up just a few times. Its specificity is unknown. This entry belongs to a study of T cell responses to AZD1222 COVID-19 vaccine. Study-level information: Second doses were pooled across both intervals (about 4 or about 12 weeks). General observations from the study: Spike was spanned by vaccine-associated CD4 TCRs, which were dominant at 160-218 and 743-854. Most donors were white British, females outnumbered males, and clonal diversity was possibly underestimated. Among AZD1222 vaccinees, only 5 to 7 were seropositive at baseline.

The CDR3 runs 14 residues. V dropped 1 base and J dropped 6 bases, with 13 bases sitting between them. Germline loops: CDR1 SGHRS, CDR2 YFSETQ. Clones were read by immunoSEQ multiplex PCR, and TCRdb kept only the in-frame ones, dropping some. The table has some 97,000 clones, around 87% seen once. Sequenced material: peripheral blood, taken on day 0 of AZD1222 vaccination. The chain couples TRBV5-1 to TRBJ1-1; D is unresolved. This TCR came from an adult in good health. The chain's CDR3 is CASSLPSGVAEAFF. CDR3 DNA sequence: TGCGCCAGCAGCTTGCCGTCGGGAGTCGCTGAAGCTTTCTTT.